One and the same sample provided the 27 T cell receptor beta chains below, sequenced in a study of blood T cells in healthy people across ages. With a J-beta primer mix and a sample-barcoded 5' primer, a second PCR ran roughly 6 to 12 cycles. One entry per CDR3 protein results from TCRdb running MiXCR on the 5' RACE reads. The data contain under 2,000,000 distinct CDR3 sequences, 49% of them singletons. The specimen sequenced was blood. The receptor source for this set is a woman between 40 and 50 years old in good health.

The sample holds a few counts of this clonotype. This sequence joins TRBV4-1 and TRBJ2-1; D is ambiguous. The CDR3 sequence is 17 residues long. Germline V gene lookup returns CDR1 MGHRA and CDR2 YSYEKL. V lost 2 bases to trimming and J lost 1 base, with 15 bases between them. DNA for the CDR3: TGCGCCAGCAGCCAAATACCGACTCCCATATCCTACAATGAGCAGTTCTTC. Translation: CASSQIPTPISYNEQFF.

This sequence joins TRBV12-3 or TRBV12-4 and TRBJ1-5, with a tentative D call TRBD1 (6 bases). This CDR3 is 16 amino acids long. The ends were cut back, 6 bases at V and 2 bases at J, with 17 bases in the middle. The chain's CDR3 is CASSQGGGQGNQPQHF. In DNA form, the CDR3 reads TGTGCCAGCAGCCAAGGTGGGGGGCAGGGCAATCAGCCCCAGCATTTT.

This clonotype was recorded at least ten times. The chain links TRBV7-2 to TRBJ2-1, with D perhaps matching TRBD1 (6 bases). Per the germline V gene, CDR1 is SGHTA and CDR2 is FQGNSA. V was trimmed by 3 bases and J by 8 bases, leaving 8 bases between them. CDR3 size: 12 residues. CDR3 in amino acids: CASSFSGDEQFF. CDR3 DNA: TGTGCCAGCAGCTTTTCAGGGGATGAGCAGTTCTTC. The full variable domain, with the rest looked up from reference TRBV7-2 and TRBJ2-1, is GAGVSQSPSNKVTEKGKDVELRCDPISGHTALYWYRQSLGQGLEFLIYFQGNSAPDKSGLPSDRFSAERTGGSVSTLTIQRTQQEDSAVYLCASSFSGDEQFFGPGTRLTVL.

This clonotype was seen a handful of times. The V call is TRBV6-2 or TRBV6-3, the J call TRBJ1-2; tentative D call: TRBD1 (5 bases). Looked up from germline, CDR1 is MNHEY and CDR2 is SVGEGT. V lost 4 bases and J 6 bases, leaving 12 bases between the germline ends. The CDR3 runs to 13 residues. The CDR3 region has the DNA TGTGCCAGCAGTTCCTGGGACGCAGATGGCTACACCTTC. Amino acids: CASSSWDADGYTF.

This sequence joins TRBV20-1 and TRBJ2-4; possibly TRBD1 for D (5 bases). The CDR3 consists of 13 residues. Trimming took 3 bases from V and 6 from J, leaving 12 bases between them. Germline values: CDR1 DFQATT, CDR2 SNEGSKA (reference sequence). CDR3: CSARRRRGNIQYF. DNA for the CDR3: TGCAGTGCTAGGCGACGAAGGGGAAACATTCAGTACTTC.

The gene calls are TRBV10-3 and TRBJ1-2; TRBD1 matches 11 bases. This CDR3 has 15 amino acids. V was clipped by 4 bases and J by 1 base; unmatched bases: 2. Germline V gives CDR1 ENHRY, CDR2 SYGVKD. The CDR3 region is CAISVGQGVNYGYTF. CDR3 nucleotides: TGTGCCATCAGTGTGGGACAGGGGGTTAACTATGGCTACACCTTC.

Turning to this clonotype: The junction shows a germline mismatch at one end, possibly a read error. The rearrangement joins TRBV5-1 to TRBJ1-1; D is perhaps TRBD1 (6 bases). Germline V gene lookup returns CDR1 SGHRS and CDR2 YFSETQ. The CDR3 totals 15 residues. CDR3 nucleotides: TGCGCCGGCAGCTCTACCGGACAGCCTAACACTGAAGCTTTCTTT. Translation: CAGSSTGQPNTEAFF. The whole variable domain, filled in from reference TRBV5-1 and TRBJ1-1, reads KAGVTQTPRYLIKTRGQQVTLSCSPISGHRSVSWYQQTPGQGLQFLFEYFSETQRNKGNFPGRFSGRQFSNSRSEMNVSTLELGDSALYLCAGSSTGQPNTEAFFGQGTRLTVV.

The chain uses TRBV7-2 and TRBJ2-7; perhaps D is TRBD1 or TRBD2 (5 bases each). The DNA end is more similar to TRBJ2-5, so the J call may be wrong. The CDR3 extends over 14 amino acids. CDR1 is SGHTA and CDR2 is FQGNSA in the germline V gene. The CDR3: CASSSSWGSETQYF. The CDR3 nucleotides read TGTGCCAGCAGCTCCTCCTGGGGGTCAGAGACCCAGTACTTC.

The chain couples TRBV20-1 to TRBJ2-5, with unresolved D. V was cut by 5 bases and J by 1 base, with 20 bases left in between. This CDR3 contains 16 residues. The germline gives CDR1 DFQATT, CDR2 SNEGSKA (reference sequence). Here the CDR3 reads CSAGSDLFEPQETQYF. The CDR3 DNA sequence: TGCAGTGCTGGCTCCGACCTATTTGAGCCCCAAGAGACCCAGTACTTC.

The table lists this clonotype with a few counts. The chain is built from TRBV20-1 and TRBJ2-7; the match to TRBD1 covers 9 bases. The CDR3 has 15 amino acids. Germline CDR1 reads DFQATT; CDR2 reads SNEGSKA (reference sequence). With 5 bases clipped from V and 5 bases from J, the junction kept 13 bases outside the gene matches. The CDR3 DNA reads TGCAGTGCTCTCGGGTTGGGGACAGGGCAGGACGAGCAGTACTTC. Its translation is CSALGLGTGQDEQYF.

This clonotype has more than one count but fewer than ten. CDR3 sequence: CSVVPPGGGYTF. DNA for the CDR3: TGCAGCGTTGTTCCACCTGGGGGAGGCTACACCTTC. V and J are TRBV29-1 and TRBJ1-2; D may be TRBD1 (5 bases). The CDR3 contains 12 residues. The V gene lost 4 bases and the J gene lost 8 bases, with 14 bases spanning the gap. Germline values: CDR1 SQVTM, CDR2 ANQGSEA.

This chain links TRBV20-1 with TRBJ2-1; unclear D gene. CDR1 is DFQATT and CDR2 is SNEGSKA in the germline V gene (reference sequence). The CDR3 is 15 residues long. The CDR3 here is CSAVGEKSSYNEQFF. CDR3 in DNA: TGCAGCGCCGTTGGAGAGAAGAGCTCCTACAATGAGCAGTTCTTC.

In this sample, this clonotype turned up a few times. The genes are TRBV12-3 or TRBV12-4 and TRBJ2-7, with unresolved D. The J call could be wrong; TRBJ2-5 is a better fit for the DNA end. The CDR3 spans 13 residues. CDR3 amino acids: CASSLMNWETQYF. In DNA form, the CDR3 reads TGTGCCAGCAGTTTAATGAATTGGGAGACCCAGTACTTC.

DNA for the CDR3: TGTGCCAGCAGTTTAAGGCAGCACGGCGGGTACGAGCAGTACTTC. Translation: CASSLRQHGGYEQYF. The J gene is TRBJ2-7, the V gene TRBV28; the D gene is possibly TRBD2 (5 bases). The germline V gene encodes CDR1 MDHEN and CDR2 SYDVKM. The germline V and J ends were trimmed by 2 bases and 4 bases, with 15 bases remaining between them. The CDR3 is 15 amino acids.

The table lists this clonotype with a few counts. V and J are TRBV9 and TRBJ2-5, with D possibly called TRBD1 or TRBD2 (5 bases each). Germline V lookup: CDR1 SGDLS, CDR2 YYNGEE. Trimming removed 4 bases at V and 1 base at J, with 14 bases between. This CDR3 comprises 15 residues. CDR3 DNA sequence: TGTGCCAGCAGCCCCCGTGGGGCGGGCCAAGAGACCCAGTACTTC. Translating gives CASSPRGAGQETQYF. Full variable domain (remainder filled in from reference TRBV9 and TRBJ2-5): DSGVTQTPKHLITATGQRVTLRCSPRSGDLSVYWYQQSLDQGLQFLIQYYNGEERAKGNILERFSAQQFPDLHSELNLSSLELGDSALYFCASSPRGAGQETQYFGPGTRLLVL.

The rearrangement links TRBV3-1 to TRBJ2-3, with D unclear. Germline CDR1 reads LGHDT; CDR2 reads YNNKEL (reference sequence). Trimming left V 5 bases short and J 1 base short, with 19 bases between. This CDR3 has 17 residues. The CDR3 is CASSNQVSRGRTDTQYF. DNA of the CDR3: TGTGCCAGCAGCAATCAAGTCTCTCGCGGACGCACAGATACGCAGTATTTT.

The chain combines TRBV19 with TRBJ1-5; 9 bases agree with TRBD1. This CDR3 region has 14 residues. V gave up 6 bases and J gave up 6 bases; unmatched junction bases: 6. CDR1 and CDR2 (germline): LNHDA, SQIVND (reference sequence). CDR3 coding DNA: TGTGCCAGTAGGTCACAGGGGGCAAGTCAGCCCCAGCATTTT. It encodes CASRSQGASQPQHF.

This clonotype was picked up a small number of times. The chain joins TRBV2 to TRBJ1-2; 7 bases align to TRBD1. V shed 5 bases, J shed 7 bases, and the junction held 10 bases outside the gene matches. Germline CDR1 and CDR2: SNHLY and FYNNEI. The CDR3 is 14 amino acids. CDR3 in DNA: TGTGCCAGCAGTCCGATACAGGGGTTTGGTGGCTACACCTTC. Its protein is CASSPIQGFGGYTF.

The CDR3 sequence is CSARDRVSGGVFYNEQFF. For the CDR3, the DNA is TGCAGTGCTAGAGATAGGGTTAGCGGGGGGGTTTTCTACAATGAGCAGTTCTTC. The rearrangement joins TRBV20-1 to TRBJ2-1; 11 positions agree with TRBD2. Losses at the gene ends were 0 bases for V and 3 bases for J; bases not matched to a gene: 10. This CDR3 is built from 18 residues. Germline lookup yields CDR1 DFQATT and CDR2 SNEGSKA (reference sequence).

The table lists this clonotype with a few counts. The gene calls are TRBV20-1 and TRBJ1-2, with D possibly being TRBD1 (6 bases). Germline CDR1 DFQATT, CDR2 SNEGSKA (reference sequence). Between the trimmed V and J ends, which lost 5 bases and 2 bases, there was a span of 18 bases. This CDR3 has 15 residues. The chain's CDR3 is CSAPGGGARNYGYTF. DNA for the CDR3: TGCAGTGCTCCCGGGGGGGGGGCGCGGAACTATGGCTACACCTTC.

The chain uses TRBV20-1 and TRBJ1-5; a weak D match, TRBD1 (6 bases). The germline V gene encodes CDR1 DFQATT and CDR2 SNEGSKA (reference sequence). This CDR3 has 17 residues. The V and J ends lost 6 bases and 4 bases respectively, with 25 bases between them. DNA of the CDR3: TGCAGTGCGACCAACAGGGACCCAGGCGCAGAAAATCAGCCCCAGCATTTT. Translated, it gives CSATNRDPGAENQPQHF.

This clonotype is a singleton in its sample. The J gene is TRBJ2-7, the V gene TRBV19, with a tentative D call TRBD2 (6 bases). This CDR3 region has 17 residues. The V end lost 5 bases, the J end lost 3 bases, and 23 bases lay between the germline ends. CDR1 is LNHDA and CDR2 is SQIVND in the germline V gene (reference sequence). This CDR3 reads CASSQKGLRISRYEQYF. CDR3 nucleotides: TGTGCCAGTAGTCAAAAGGGACTGCGGATCTCCCGCTACGAGCAGTACTTC.

The V gene is TRBV28, the J gene TRBJ2-1, with D uncertain. CDR3 size: 16 residues. CDR1 and CDR2 from the germline V gene are MDHEN and SYDVKM. V shed 2 bases and J shed 0 bases, with 11 bases lying between them. The chain's CDR3 is CASSLPRLDSYNEQFF. For the CDR3, the DNA is TGTGCCAGCAGTTTACCCAGGTTAGACTCCTACAATGAGCAGTTCTTC.

The J gene is TRBJ1-2, the V gene TRBV4-1; 7 positions match TRBD1. The junction had 3 bases not matched to a gene; V was cut back by 2 bases and J by 3 bases. The CDR3 runs 14 residues. Germline lookup yields CDR1 MGHRA and CDR2 YSYEKL. CDR3 in amino acids: CASSQITGDYGYTF. As DNA, the CDR3 is TGCGCCAGCAGCCAAATAACAGGGGACTATGGCTACACCTTC.

The chain has TRBV2 and TRBJ2-1; D gene unclear. Germline CDR1 SNHLY, CDR2 FYNNEI. V was shortened by 5 bases and J by 2 bases, with 13 bases between the two germline ends. The CDR3 has 15 amino acids. CDR3: CASSPLTQTYNEQFF. CDR3 sequence (DNA): TGTGCCAGCAGTCCCCTGACACAGACCTACAATGAGCAGTTCTTC.

This clonotype was found many times. This chain joins TRBV4-3 and TRBJ2-7; D ambiguous. This CDR3 spans 15 amino acids. Deletions cut 0 bases from V and 0 bases from J, with 9 bases between. Germline V gives CDR1 LGHNA, CDR2 YSLEER. This CDR3 is CASSQEWQSSYEQYF. CDR3 in DNA: TGCGCCAGCAGCCAAGAATGGCAGAGCTCCTACGAGCAGTACTTC.

This clonotype was picked up a small number of times. The chain recombines TRBV3-1 with TRBJ2-1; D call uncertain. This CDR3 is 13 amino acids long. Looked up from germline, CDR1 is LGHDT and CDR2 is YNNKEL (reference sequence). The germline V and J ends were trimmed by 0 bases and 7 bases, with 7 bases remaining between them. CDR3 residues: CASSQDLVNEQFF. The CDR3 DNA follows: TGTGCCAGCAGCCAAGATTTAGTTAATGAGCAGTTCTTC.